The 25 T cell receptor beta chains given below trace back to one sample, sequenced in a study of CD8 T cells in ankylosing spondylitis. Points from the study as a whole: In ankylosing spondylitis blood, a motif of about eight highly homologous TCR beta variants appeared characteristic.

TCRdb recomputed calls from the 5' RACE reads with MiXCR, one row per CDR3 protein. This table has 500,000 or so distinct CDR3 sequences, about 5.7% appearing once. No antigens are known for them. The specimen sequenced was blood, either unsorted or a sorted T cell fraction (not recorded which). Receptor source: a male donor with ankylosing spondylitis.

For this clonotype: A much larger clone differs from this one at a single base, so this may be a read error. The gene calls are TRBV15 and TRBJ2-7, with D possibly TRBD2 on 7 matching bases. V lost 3 bases and J lost 6, with 15 bases in between. The CDR3 runs 14 residues. Germline V CDR1 and CDR2: LNHNV, YYDKDF (reference sequence). CDR3 DNA: TGTGCCACCAGCAGGGACGGGGGGCTGGGCGAGCAGTACTTC. Residues: CATSRDGGLGEQYF.

This clonotype was detected many times. J is TRBJ1-5 and V is TRBV6-4; unclear D gene. Trimming stripped 2 bases from V and 6 bases from J, with 8 bases between. Germline V gene lookup returns CDR1 MRHNA and CDR2 SNTAGT. The CDR3 length is 13 residues. The CDR3 DNA reads as TGTGCCAGCAGTGACGAGGGTGGTCAGCCCCAGCATTTT. Its translation is CASSDEGGQPQHF.

The CDR3 reads CASSQFVTGSDEQYF. CDR3 DNA: TGTGCCAGCAGCCAATTTGTGACGGGAAGCGACGAGCAGTACTTC. This chain joins TRBV3-1 and TRBJ2-7, with D possibly matching TRBD2 (5 bases). Looked up from germline, CDR1 is LGHDT and CDR2 is YNNKEL (reference sequence). The CDR3 spans 15 residues. Deletions cut 2 bases from V and 5 bases from J, with 16 bases between.

This clonotype was detected ten times or more. The gene calls are TRBV7-9 and TRBJ2-1; D call uncertain. Germline V gene data show CDR1 as SEHNR and CDR2 as FQNEAQ (reference sequence). This CDR3 region has 15 residues. Trimming removed 5 bases from V and 0 bases from J, with 11 bases in between. CDR3: CASSPRLSSYNEQFF. In DNA, the CDR3 is TGTGCCAGCAGCCCCCGCCTGAGCTCCTACAATGAGCAGTTCTTC.

This clonotype was recorded at least ten times. V is TRBV10-3 and J is TRBJ2-3; 8 nucleotides line up with TRBD2. The CDR3 has 13 amino acids. The germline V gene has CDR1 ENHRY and CDR2 SYGVKD. J lost 4 bases, V lost 5 bases, and 2 bases had no gene match. As DNA, the CDR3 is TGTGCCATCAGTAGCGGGAGCGCAGATACGCAGTATTTT. The encoded protein is CAISSGSADTQYF.

This clonotype was detected many times. CDR3 protein: CASSLGYRGGDEKLFF. CDR3 coding DNA: TGTGCCAGCAGTTTAGGGTACAGGGGTGGAGATGAAAAACTGTTTTTT. The chain carries TRBV27 and TRBJ1-4, with 7 bases that match TRBD1. This CDR3 has 16 residues. CDR1 and CDR2 from the germline V gene are MNHEY and SMNVEV (reference sequence). V shed 2 bases, J shed 6 bases, and the junction held 9 bases outside the gene matches.

This clonotype occurred many times. J is TRBJ2-3 and V is TRBV10-3, with 11 bases matching TRBD1. The CDR3 totals 15 residues. Trimming cost V 5 bases and J 5 bases; bases outside gene matches: 6. The V gene's germline CDR1 is ENHRY and CDR2 SYGVKD. The CDR3 region has the DNA TGTGCCATCAGTAGTGGGACAGGGGGGCAAGATACGCAGTATTTT. The encoded protein is CAISSGTGGQDTQYF.

The table lists this clonotype with many counts. The chain carries TRBV18 and TRBJ1-1; D not resolved. V lost 3 bases to trimming and J lost 0 bases, with 14 bases between them. Germline V lookup: CDR1 KGHSH, CDR2 LQKENI. The CDR3 contains 16 residues. The CDR3 nucleotides are TGTGCCAGCTCACCCCTAGATCGGCGAGTGAACACTGAAGCTTTCTTT. Translating gives CASSPLDRRVNTEAFF.

This clonotype has at least ten counts. V gene TRBV6-5 combines with J gene TRBJ2-2; 14 positions match TRBD2. The trim removed 5 bases at V and 6 bases at J, leaving 20 bases unmatched. Germline values: CDR1 MNHEY, CDR2 SVGAGI. The CDR3 spans 21 residues. The CDR3 sequence: CASSPRPTSGRALWSPGELFF. CDR3 sequence (DNA): TGTGCCAGCAGTCCTAGGCCGACTAGCGGGAGGGCGTTGTGGTCCCCCGGGGAGCTGTTTTTT.

This clonotype was recorded at least ten times. This sequence joins TRBV5-1 and TRBJ1-5; D ambiguous. V shed 0 bases and J shed 4 bases, with 14 bases lying between them. The germline gives CDR1 SGHRS, CDR2 YFSETQ. The CDR3 spans 16 residues. CDR3 loop: CASSLGSVDSNQPQHF. CDR3 nucleotide sequence: TGCGCCAGCAGCTTGGGGTCAGTGGATTCTAATCAGCCCCAGCATTTT.

This clonotype was seen many times. The chain recombines TRBV20-1 with TRBJ2-2, with a possible D match to TRBD1 (6 bases). The V gene's germline CDR1 is DFQATT and CDR2 SNEGSKA (reference sequence). The CDR3 has 16 residues. Deletions cut 1 base from V and 6 bases from J, with 18 bases between. The chain's CDR3 is CSARVGAIPSAGELFF. As DNA, the CDR3 is TGCAGTGCTAGAGTGGGGGCGATTCCCTCCGCCGGGGAGCTGTTTTTT.

This clonotype has ten or more counts. The chain combines TRBV20-1 with TRBJ2-1; D may be TRBD2 (5 bases). Germline assignment: CDR1 DFQATT and CDR2 SNEGSKA (reference sequence). The CDR3 covers 14 residues. V lost 6 bases, J lost 4 bases, and 16 bases lay in between. This CDR3 reads CSAPQRLPYNEQFF. CDR3 nucleotide sequence: TGCAGTGCCCCCCAGCGGCTTCCTTACAATGAGCAGTTCTTC.

This clonotype has at least ten counts. This sequence joins TRBV10-2 and TRBJ2-3; 8 positions match TRBD1. Per the germline V gene, CDR1 is WSHSY and CDR2 is SAAADI. Trimming took 7 bases from V and 0 from J; bases not matched to a gene: 3. CDR3 length: 14 residues. This CDR3 reads CASKQGGSTDTQYF. The CDR3 DNA is TGCGCCAGCAAACAGGGGGGTAGCACAGATACGCAGTATTTT.

To note about this clonotype: This could be a read error, since a much larger clone is one nucleotide away. J is TRBJ2-5 and V is TRBV7-2; the D gene is possibly TRBD2 (6 bases). This CDR3 spans 15 amino acids. Germline CDR1 SGHTA, CDR2 FQGNSA. CDR3 nucleotide sequence: TGTGCCAGCGGCTTAGTGTTTGCAGGGAGGGAGACCCAGTACTTC. Amino acid sequence: CASGLVFAGRETQYF.

This clonotype was seen at least ten times. The CDR3 sequence: CASSPGPRYEQYF. DNA of the CDR3: TGTGCCAGCAGCCCGGGACCTCGCTACGAGCAGTACTTC. The V call is TRBV7-9, the J call TRBJ2-7, with D perhaps TRBD1 or TRBD2 (5 bases each). The CDR3 is 13 amino acids. CDR1 and CDR2 (germline): SEHNR, FQNEAQ (reference sequence). V lost 5 bases and J 3 bases, leaving 11 bases between the germline ends.

This clonotype was found many times. This chain connects TRBV5-1 to TRBJ2-5; 7 bases agree with TRBD1. J was trimmed by 0 bases and V by 7 bases; bases with no gene match: 6. Germline V gene data show CDR1 as SGHRS and CDR2 as YFSETQ. CDR3 size: 14 residues. CDR3 sequence: CASFMTGYQETQYF. The CDR3 bases are TGCGCCAGCTTCATGACAGGGTACCAAGAGACCCAGTACTTC.

The chain couples TRBV28 to TRBJ2-2, with TRBD1 matching 8 bases. Losses at the gene ends were 6 bases for V and 4 bases for J; bases not matched to a gene: 19. Per germline, CDR1 MDHEN and CDR2 SYDVKM. This CDR3 contains 19 residues. CDR3: CASSPLSTGADIVTGELFF. For the CDR3, the DNA is TGTGCCAGCAGCCCACTCTCGACAGGGGCAGACATCGTCACCGGGGAGCTGTTTTTT.

This clonotype occurred a few times. V and J are TRBV6-1 and TRBJ1-2; 8 bases agree with TRBD1. V lost 4 bases and J lost 4; bases outside the gene matches: 8. CDR1 MNHNS and CDR2 SASEGT come from the germline V gene. CDR3 length: 15 amino acids. In nucleotides, the CDR3 is TGTGCCAGCAGTGGGACAGGGAGTTTCAGCTATGGCTACACCTTC. This codes for CASSGTGSFSYGYTF.

This clonotype was detected many times. The V gene is TRBV7-9, the J gene TRBJ2-3, with D perhaps TRBD1 (5 bases). The CDR3 runs 14 residues. Trimming took 4 bases from V and 7 from J, leaving 15 bases between them. CDR1 and CDR2 (germline): SEHNR, FQNEAQ (reference sequence). This chain's CDR3 is CASSSYDRKHTQYF. The CDR3 DNA reads as TGTGCCAGCAGCTCATATGACAGAAAACATACGCAGTATTTT.

This clonotype has a count of ten or more. This chain connects TRBV7-2 to TRBJ2-5, with D tentatively TRBD2 (6 bases). There are 15 residues in the CDR3. CDR1 SGHTA and CDR2 FQGNSA come from the germline V gene. V lost 6 bases and J 4 bases, leaving 18 bases between the germline ends. CDR3 residues: CASRAGGTRGETQYF. CDR3 in DNA: TGTGCCAGCAGGGCCGGCGGGACCCGAGGAGAGACCCAGTACTTC.

With regard to this clonotype: One base away lies a much larger clone, so this may be a sequencing read error. The V call is TRBV27, the J call TRBJ1-4; the D is unclear. CDR1 MNHEY and CDR2 SMNVEV come from the germline V gene (reference sequence). The CDR3 sequence is 14 residues long. Trimming took off 3 bases at V and 7 bases at J, with 12 bases between the two ends. CDR3 protein: CASSLKRGLEKLFF. The CDR3 bases are TGTGCCAGCAGTTTGAAGAGAGGCCTTGAAAAACTGTTTTTT.

Many counts were recorded for this clonotype. The chain joins TRBV20-1 to TRBJ1-2; D possibly corresponds to TRBD1 (5 bases). The V end lost 4 bases, the J end lost 2 bases, and 11 bases lay between the germline ends. Germline V gives CDR1 DFQATT, CDR2 SNEGSKA (reference sequence). This CDR3 has 13 amino acids. CDR3 DNA sequence: TGCAGTGCTAACGCGGGGCTGAACTATGGCTACACCTTC. It translates to CSANAGLNYGYTF.

The chain has TRBV14 and TRBJ2-1, with 7 positions matching TRBD2. Trimming took 3 bases from V and 0 from J; bases not matched to a gene: 5. CDR3 size: 16 residues. Germline-derived CDR1 and CDR2 are SGHDN and FVKESK. The CDR3 here is CASSHLGGTSYNEQFF. The CDR3 coding sequence is TGTGCCAGCAGCCACCTCGGGGGGACCTCCTACAATGAGCAGTTCTTC.

This clonotype came up many times. V usage is TRBV7-2 and J usage is TRBJ2-7; 10 nucleotides match TRBD2. Unmatched junction bases numbered 9, after V lost 0 bases and J lost 7 bases. The CDR3 sequence is 16 residues long. The germline gives CDR1 SGHTA, CDR2 FQGNSA. CDR3 coding DNA: TGTGCCAGCAGCTTAGCGTCGGGGCTAGCGGGGGTTGAGCAGTACTTC. It specifies CASSLASGLAGVEQYF.

This clonotype was recorded a few times. J is TRBJ1-3 and V is TRBV4-3; D is perhaps TRBD1 (5 bases). V lost 3 bases, J lost 0 bases, and 12 bases lay in between. Germline V gene lookup returns CDR1 LGHNA and CDR2 YSLEER. The length of the CDR3 is 16 residues. In nucleotides, the CDR3 is TGCGCCAGCAGCCACAACCGGGGGACCTCTGGAAACACCATATATTTT. This translates into CASSHNRGTSGNTIYF.